This T cell receptor (beta chain) was captured in a study of CD8 T cells in ankylosing spondylitis (dated by TCRdb to 2016 to 2017). With respect to the entire study: To find TCR variants linked to disease, the study profiled T cell receptor beta repertoires in ankylosing spondylitis patients and healthy donors. The whole study cohort included over a hundred healthy donors and 20 to 25 ankylosing spondylitis patients. Samples of peripheral blood were taken, and for ankylosing spondylitis patients, synovial fluid was collected as well. What the study reported, not specific to this receptor: A TCR beta motif made up of seven or eight highly homologous amino acid variants appeared to be characteristic of blood from ankylosing spondylitis patients. The disease-linked clones showed a CD8+ phenotype and occurred at relatively low frequencies in peripheral blood. The disease-linked clones were reported to be significantly enriched in matched synovial fluid samples from ankylosing spondylitis patients. Some motif variants were previously reported in synovial fluid and blood of reactive arthritis patients, suggesting common disease-initiation mechanisms.

This clonotype was recorded at least ten times. Its antigen is unknown. Base qualities were left out, and no much larger clone turns up one base away. Sequenced using an Illumina HiSeq 2500. TCR beta libraries were prepared by quantitative 5'-RACE with molecular barcodes. From the authors' description of their analysis: Disease-linked TCR variants were identified with a new computational method built on a probabilistic model of VDJ rearrangement. TCRdb handled the public reads itself, with Q25 trimming in fastp and clone calling in MiXCR, and kept productive beta chains. CDR3 protein sequences are deduplicated, and each keeps its most common genes and DNA. V and J calls and clone size were set by TCRdb, not the authors. The sample table holds about 200,000 distinct CDR3 sequences, of which over 10% were seen once. The leading ten clones occupy 15% to 20% of the sample. The V end gives up 0 bases and the J end 6 bases, leaving 3 bases in the junction not matched to a gene. The germline V gene provides CDR1 SGHRS and CDR2 YFSETQ. The CDR3, cysteine through phenylalanine, is 16 amino acids long. The entry retains the CDR3 DNA only, 48 bases that are in frame from base 1.

Sequenced sample: blood, either unsorted or a sorted T cell fraction (not recorded which). This receptor chain uses TRBV5-1 and TRBJ2-1, and TRBD2 matches 13 of the central bases. This receptor was taken from a male donor with ankylosing spondylitis or in good health (not recorded which). The CDR3 here reads CASSLELAGGPNEQFF. The DNA sequence is given as TGCGCCAGCAGCTTGGAACTAGCGGGAGGGCCCAATGAGCAGTTCTTC.